Listed here are 27 T cell receptor beta chains from one sample, sequenced in a study of blood T cell repertoires in COVID-19. Data came from immunoSEQ multiplex PCR; TCRdb stores just in-frame clones and leaves some out. The sample has approximately 200,000 clones; about 90% are singletons. The sample comprised PBMCs or T cells enriched from blood (not recorded which). The receptors derive from a man aged 30 to 45 who had recovered from COVID-19.

The chain carries TRBV9 and TRBJ2-7, with 8 positions matching TRBD1. The CDR3 is made up of 15 amino acids. Trimming removed 1 base from V and 6 bases from J; junction bases left unmatched: 9. Germline V gene sequence: CDR1 SGDLS, CDR2 YYNGEE. The CDR3 bases are TGTGCCAGCAGCGTATCCGCAGGGGGCCGAGGCGAGCAGTACTTC. It codes for CASSVSAGGRGEQYF.

CDR3 DNA: TGTGCCAGCAGCATACTAGCGGGAGGACACAATGAGCAGTTCTTC. Its translation is CASSILAGGHNEQFF. This chain joins TRBV6-5 and TRBJ2-1; 12 positions match TRBD2. V gave up 6 bases and J gave up 5 bases; unmatched junction bases: 5. The CDR3 covers 15 residues. Germline V lookup: CDR1 MNHEY, CDR2 SVGAGI.

In its sample, this clone was seen a few times. Within the sample, other DNA sequences also encode this same CDR3. The J gene is TRBJ1-1, the V gene TRBV6-5, with D perhaps TRBD1 (5 bases). The CDR3 length is 12 residues. In germline, CDR1 is MNHEY, CDR2 SVGAGI. Trimming took off 0 bases at V and 8 bases at J, with 7 bases between the two ends. The CDR3 is CASSYSQGEAFF. The CDR3 DNA is TGTGCCAGCAGTTACTCTCAGGGAGAAGCTTTCTTT.

This clone was recorded only once. The J gene is TRBJ1-5, the V gene TRBV10-3; D is ambiguous. Germline V gene data show CDR1 as ENHRY and CDR2 as SYGVKD. The CDR3 loop spans 15 amino acids. V lost 0 bases and J lost 5, with 11 bases in between. The CDR3 DNA is TGTGCCATCAGTGAGTCGAATACGGGTGATCAGCCCCAGCATTTT. It codes for CAISESNTGDQPQHF.

This clone was observed once. The chain couples TRBV28 to TRBJ2-7, with a weak D call TRBD1 (5 bases). The CDR3 spans 16 residues. The germline CDR1 and CDR2 sequences are MDHEN and SYDVKM. Trimming cost V 5 bases and J 0 bases, with 17 bases left between them. The CDR3 sequence is CASSLTPHRYSYEQYF. DNA for the CDR3: TGTGCCAGCAGTCTCACACCCCACAGGTACTCCTACGAGCAGTACTTC.

This sequence joins TRBV19 and TRBJ1-2, with 7 bases that match TRBD1. Germline lookup yields CDR1 LNHDA and CDR2 SQIVND (reference sequence). The CDR3 extends over 16 amino acids. With V trimmed by 2 bases and J by 2 bases, 8 bases remained unmatched. CDR3 sequence (DNA): TGTGCCAGTAGTATAATGGGTCGGGACAGCAACTATGGCTACACCTTC. Protein product: CASSIMGRDSNYGYTF. The variable domain in full, with the rest retrieved from reference TRBV19 and TRBJ1-2, is DGGITQSPKYLFRKEGQNVTLSCEQNLNHDAMYWYRQDPGQGLRLIYYSQIVNDFQKGDIAEGYSVSREKKESFPLTVTSAQKNPTAFYLCASSIMGRDSNYGYTFGSGTRLTVV.

The rearrangement links TRBV6-1 to TRBJ2-7; the D gene is possibly TRBD1 (6 bases). This CDR3 spans 14 amino acids. Germline CDR1 reads MNHNS; CDR2 reads SASEGT. V lost 2 bases, J lost 7 bases, and 15 bases lay in between. This CDR3 is CASSELGTNTEQYF. The DNA for the CDR3 is TGTGCCAGCAGTGAACTCGGGACAAACACTGAGCAGTACTTC.

The chain recombines TRBV7-2 with TRBJ2-3; D is perhaps TRBD2 (5 bases). This CDR3 region has 13 residues. Germline values: CDR1 SGHTA, CDR2 FQGNSA. V lost 5 bases, J lost 5 bases, and 11 bases lay in between. The CDR3 DNA reads as TGTGCCAGCAGCGCTCTAGCTGGAGATACGCAGTATTTT. Amino acid sequence: CASSALAGDTQYF.

The V and J genes are TRBV5-1 and TRBJ2-3; TRBD2 aligns across 8 bases. With 4 bases clipped from V and 0 bases from J, the junction kept 4 bases outside the gene matches. Per the germline V gene, CDR1 is SGHRS and CDR2 is YFSETQ. CDR3 length equals 15 residues. The CDR3 nucleotides are TGCGCCAGCAGCCAAATAGCGGGAAGCACAGATACGCAGTATTTT. Its protein product is CASSQIAGSTDTQYF.

The rearrangement joins TRBV18 to TRBJ1-2; 7 bases line up with TRBD1. V shed 6 bases and J 7 bases; nucleotides not matched to a gene: 11. The CDR3 contains 14 residues. Germline CDR1 is KGHSH and CDR2 is LQKENI. CDR3 DNA: TGTGCCAGCTCGCCTGACAGGGCCCGTAGTGGCTACACCTTC. Encoded protein: CASSPDRARSGYTF.

This clone was found a few times. The chain links TRBV15 to TRBJ2-3, with D possibly matching TRBD2 (7 bases). The CDR3 is 16 residues long. The germline gives CDR1 LNHNV, CDR2 YYDKDF (reference sequence). V lost 0 bases and J lost 4, with 14 bases in between. This chain's CDR3 is CATSREGGLGPDTQYF. In nucleotides, the CDR3 is TGTGCCACCAGCAGAGAGGGGGGGCTGGGCCCAGATACGCAGTATTTT.

The rearrangement links TRBV19 to TRBJ2-7; 8 nucleotides line up with TRBD2. This CDR3 region has 14 residues. The germline V gene encodes CDR1 LNHDA and CDR2 SQIVND (reference sequence). After removal of 3 bases from V and 2 bases from J, the junction contained 3 bases not matched to a gene. CDR3 DNA: TGTGCCAGTAGTATTTCCGGGAGGGCCTACGAGCAGTACTTC. The encoded protein is CASSISGRAYEQYF.

The chain uses TRBV6-1 and TRBJ2-4, with TRBD2 identical over 10 bases. V dropped 3 bases and J dropped 4; count of bases not matched to a gene: 3. CDR3 length equals 15 residues. Germline CDR1 MNHNS, CDR2 SASEGT. CDR3 in DNA: TGTGCCAGCAGTGATACTAGCGGGGTAAAAAACATTCAGTACTTC. Residues: CASSDTSGVKNIQYF.

The chain carries TRBV7-6 and TRBJ2-5; 13 nucleotides line up with TRBD2. Germline values: CDR1 SGHVS, CDR2 FNYEAQ. J gave up 2 bases and V 5 bases, and 8 bases lay outside the gene matches. CDR3 length: 17 residues. The CDR3 reads CASSPRTSGGPQETQYF. CDR3 DNA: TGTGCCAGCAGCCCACGGACTAGCGGGGGACCTCAAGAGACCCAGTACTTC.

The chain joins TRBV6-5 to TRBJ1-6; the match to TRBD1 covers 7 bases. Germline-derived CDR1 and CDR2 are MNHEY and SVGAGI. CDR3 length: 15 residues. V lost 6 bases to trimming and J lost 5 bases; unmatched junction nucleotides: 7. The CDR3 here is CASSPRQGHNSPLHF. The CDR3 nucleotides read TGTGCCAGCAGCCCCCGACAGGGTCATAATTCACCCCTCCACTTT.

J is TRBJ1-3 and V is TRBV5-1; a possible D gene is TRBD1 (5 bases). CDR3 size: 14 residues. Germline lookup yields CDR1 SGHRS and CDR2 YFSETQ. V was trimmed by 4 bases and J by 0 bases, leaving 8 bases between them. This CDR3 is CASSADISGNTIYF. As DNA, the CDR3 is TGCGCCAGCAGCGCGGACATCTCTGGAAACACCATATATTTT.

This clone was detected once. J is TRBJ1-2 and V is TRBV6-5, with TRBD1 matching 12 bases. The CDR3 extends over 15 amino acids. The junction had 7 bases not matched to a gene; V was cut back by 4 bases and J by 7 bases. CDR1 and CDR2 from the germline V gene are MNHEY and SVGAGI. Here the CDR3 DNA reads TGTGCCAGCAGTTCCGGGGGACAGGGGGCAGGTGGCTACACCTTC. Translation gives CASSSGGQGAGGYTF.

J is TRBJ1-6 and V is TRBV25-1; 11 bases agree with TRBD1. Germline lookup yields CDR1 MGHDK and CDR2 SYGVNS. The CDR3 sequence is 17 residues long. V was clipped by 3 bases and J by 6 bases; unmatched bases: 7. The CDR3 is CASSDLGQGVGNSPLHF. The CDR3 coding sequence is TGTGCCAGCAGTGATTTGGGACAGGGGGTCGGTAATTCACCCCTCCACTTT.

The chain joins TRBV6-1 to TRBJ1-2, with D possibly matching TRBD1 (5 bases). The CDR3 is made up of 14 amino acids. V was clipped by 0 bases and J by 4 bases, with 9 bases between them. Germline V gene data show CDR1 as MNHNS and CDR2 as SASEGT. CDR3 loop: CASSEAGRVYGYTF. The CDR3 DNA reads TGTGCCAGCAGTGAAGCCGGCAGGGTCTATGGCTACACCTTC.

This clone was seen once. This sequence joins TRBV28 and TRBJ2-5, with 7 bases lining up with TRBD1. CDR3 length: 16 residues. Trimming removed 5 bases from V and 1 base from J; junction bases left unmatched: 10. Germline CDR1 and CDR2: MDHEN and SYDVKM. For the CDR3, the DNA is TGTGCCAGCAGTACCCCCCAGACAGGGTTCCAAGAGACCCAGTACTTC. Residues: CASSTPQTGFQETQYF.

In nucleotides, the CDR3 is TGTGCCACCAGTGATTTGCGATACGCGAAGGGAGGTGAGCAGTTCTTC. It translates to CATSDLRYAKGGEQFF. The genes are TRBV24-1 and TRBJ2-1, with TRBD2 as a possible D gene (6 bases). The V end lost 0 bases, the J end lost 9 bases, and 17 bases lay between the germline ends. This CDR3 spans 16 amino acids. Germline V gives CDR1 KGHDR, CDR2 SFDVKD.

The V call is TRBV18, the J call TRBJ1-3; no clear D. With 6 bases removed from V and 7 bases from J, the gap between germline ends came to 16 bases. The length of the CDR3 is 14 residues. CDR1 is KGHSH, CDR2 LQKENI, per germline. The CDR3 loop reads CASSAETQDNTIYF. CDR3 coding DNA: TGTGCCAGCTCGGCAGAGACGCAGGATAACACCATATATTTT.

This chain joins TRBV30 and TRBJ1-1; 7 bases line up with TRBD1. This CDR3 region has 17 residues. The V gene's germline CDR1 is GTSNPN and CDR2 SVGIG (reference sequence). V shed 2 bases and J 7 bases; nucleotides not matched to a gene: 19. The CDR3 DNA follows: TGTGCCTGGAGTCCGCGACAGGGCCTTTTGCGAGGTGATGAAGCTTTCTTT. This encodes CAWSPRQGLLRGDEAFF.

The V and J genes are TRBV4-3 and TRBJ2-2; a possible D gene is TRBD1 (6 bases). The V gene's germline CDR1 is LGHNA and CDR2 YSLEER. V lost 4 bases, J lost 5 bases, and 11 bases lay in between. The length of the CDR3 is 14 residues. In DNA form, the CDR3 reads TGCGCCAGCAGCCCTTCCACAGGGACCGGGGAGCTGTTTTTT. Translating gives CASSPSTGTGELFF.

This chain links TRBV5-1 with TRBJ1-2; perhaps TRBD1 as D (5 bases). The CDR3 length is 14 residues. CDR1 is SGHRS and CDR2 is YFSETQ in the germline V gene. The V end lost 4 bases, the J end lost 1 base, and 11 bases lay between the germline ends. The CDR3: CASSLQGDNYGYTF. Here the CDR3 DNA reads TGCGCCAGCAGCCTCCAGGGTGATAACTATGGCTACACCTTC.

The chain is built from TRBV28 and TRBJ2-7, with D unclear. The CDR3 totals 15 residues. The germline V and J ends were trimmed by 3 bases and 5 bases, with 17 bases remaining between them. Germline loops: CDR1 MDHEN, CDR2 SYDVKM. The CDR3 spells CASSFIVSGFHEQYF. The CDR3, as DNA: TGTGCCAGCAGTTTTATAGTGTCGGGTTTCCACGAGCAGTACTTC.

The chain employs TRBV27 and TRBJ2-1, with TRBD1 matching over 7 bases. V lost 5 bases to trimming and J lost 3 bases; unmatched junction nucleotides: 10. CDR1 MNHEY and CDR2 SMNVEV come from the germline V gene (reference sequence). The CDR3 extends over 16 amino acids. The CDR3 DNA is TGTGCCAGCAGTCTGTACGGACAGGAAAACTACAATGAGCAGTTCTTC. Amino acids: CASSLYGQENYNEQFF.